This section outlines one T cell receptor (beta chain) sequence together with its context. Antigen specificity is unknown. All of the isolated RNA was reverse transcribed, so expressed TCRB transcripts were sequenced. The repertoire was sequenced with immunoSEQ multiplex PCR; TCRdb's copy has only in-frame clones and lacks some. This sample yields about 370,000 clones, of which 9.5% to 10% are seen a single time; about 0.63% belongs to the top ten. From germline, CDR1 is MNHEY and CDR2 SMNVEV (reference sequence). With 3 bases clipped from V and 4 bases from J, the junction kept 5 bases outside the gene matches. The CDR3 length is 15 residues. This specimen belongs to a study of beta chain features in type 1 diabetes. Whole-study results and caveats: All four CD4+ subsets from Type 1 diabetes patients carried moderately but significantly shorter TCRB CDR3s.

Sorted populations were all over 95% pure. The sequenced sample consisted of central memory CD4+ T cells from blood. The chain has TRBV27 and TRBJ2-2; 7 bases fit TRBD2. The receptor was isolated from a man aged 25 to 45 with type 1 diabetes. The CDR3 loop is CASSFLGGSTGELFF. CDR3 coding DNA: TGTGCCAGCAGTTTCTTGGGAGGGTCCACCGGGGAGCTGTTTTTT.